These 13 T cell receptor beta chains were all obtained from the same sample, sequenced in a study of spatial heterogeneity in lung cancer. Study results and caveats: In tumors, expanded intratumoral alpha and beta TCR counts tracked mutation counts.

The antigens for these receptors are not known. TCRdb re-called the 5' RACE reads with MiXCR, one entry per CDR3 protein. The table includes about 30,000 distinct CDR3 sequences, more than 5.5% detected once. The time point: sample taken at primary tumor resection. Sequenced material: lung tumor tissue, taken at surgery. The receptors originated from a male donor with early-stage non-small cell lung cancer.

In its sample, this clonotype was seen many times. This sequence joins TRBV10-3 and TRBJ2-6, with 8 bases identical to TRBD1. CDR3 length equals 17 residues. The germline CDR1 and CDR2 sequences are ENHRY and SYGVKD. The V and J ends lost 6 bases and 2 bases, in that order; junction bases with no gene match: 9. Here the CDR3 reads CAIRDGQGKAGANVLTF. The DNA for the CDR3 is TGTGCCATCAGGGACGGACAGGGAAAGGCTGGGGCCAACGTCCTGACTTTC.

This chain uses TRBV5-5 with TRBJ1-5; 8 bases map to TRBD1. Germline V gene lookup returns CDR1 SGHKS and CDR2 YYEKEE (reference sequence). With V trimmed by 5 bases and J by 6 bases, 13 bases remained unmatched. This CDR3 has 16 residues. The CDR3 loop is CASRKGQGENFQPQHF. CDR3 sequence (DNA): TGTGCCAGCAGAAAAGGACAGGGAGAAAACTTTCAGCCCCAGCATTTT.

This clonotype was recorded at least ten times. The chain carries TRBV5-1 and TRBJ1-1, with D perhaps matching TRBD1 (5 bases). In germline, CDR1 is SGHRS, CDR2 YFSETQ. The ends were cut back, 1 base at V and 5 bases at J, with 15 bases in the middle. The CDR3 consists of 15 residues. CDR3 coding DNA: TGCGCCAGCAGCTTGCGGCAGGGAGAAGGGACTGAAGCTTTCTTT. Its protein is CASSLRQGEGTEAFF. Supplemented by reference TRBV5-1 and TRBJ1-1, the full variable domain reads KAGVTQTPRYLIKTRGQQVTLSCSPISGHRSVSWYQQTPGQGLQFLFEYFSETQRNKGNFPGRFSGRQFSNSRSEMNVSTLELGDSALYLCASSLRQGEGTEAFFGQGTRLTVV.

Turning to this clonotype: A much larger clonotype is one base distant, so this may be a read error. The chain joins TRBV28 to TRBJ1-2, with a tentative D call TRBD1 (6 bases). V was trimmed by 10 bases and J by 6 bases, leaving 24 bases between them. Germline CDR1 is MDHEN and CDR2 is SYDVKM. The CDR3 contains 15 residues. The CDR3 region has the DNA TGTGCCACCCATTTCCCGGGACATGGGGCGCATGGCTACACCTTC. Encoded protein: CATHFPGHGAHGYTF.

This clonotype was detected ten times or more. The chain has TRBV6-2 or TRBV6-3 and TRBJ2-1; TRBD2 matches at 11 bases. The CDR3 length is 16 residues. CDR1 is MNHEY, CDR2 SVGEGT, per germline. V lost 6 bases and J lost 4; bases outside the gene matches: 8. CDR3 sequence (DNA): TGTGCCAGCAGCCTCATCCTAGCGGGGGGATACAATGAGCAGTTCTTC. Translating gives CASSLILAGGYNEQFF.

In its sample, this clonotype was seen many times. The V gene is TRBV12-3 or TRBV12-4, the J gene TRBJ1-1, with 7 bases that match TRBD1. The V segment lost 7 bases and the J segment 1 base; nucleotides outside the gene matches: 15. The CDR3 has 17 residues. The CDR3 sequence is CASTLWRGTGANTEAFF. The CDR3 DNA sequence: TGTGCCAGCACCTTATGGAGGGGAACAGGGGCGAACACTGAAGCTTTCTTT.

This clonotype came up a few times. The chain combines TRBV18 with TRBJ1-3; D remains unclear. Trimming cost V 3 bases and J 4 bases, with 10 bases left between them. This CDR3 has 14 residues. CDR1 KGHSH and CDR2 LQKENI come from the germline V gene. The CDR3 sequence is CASSPEARGNTIYF. In DNA, the CDR3 is TGTGCCAGCTCACCGGAAGCCAGGGGAAACACCATATATTTT.

At least ten counts were recorded for this clonotype. This chain connects TRBV3-1 to TRBJ1-5; D call uncertain. The germline CDR1 and CDR2 sequences are LGHDT and YNNKEL (reference sequence). The CDR3 contains 14 residues. Trimming pared 5 bases from V and 5 bases from J, leaving 13 bases between. This CDR3 reads CASSFTVGDQPQHF. The CDR3 DNA reads TGTGCCAGCAGCTTCACGGTCGGAGATCAGCCCCAGCATTTT.

This clonotype was recorded a few times. This sequence joins TRBV6-5 and TRBJ1-5, with D hard to call. Germline-derived CDR1 and CDR2 are MNHEY and SVGAGI. Trimming shortened V by 6 bases and J by 5 bases, and 11 bases separated the two germline ends. The CDR3 covers 13 residues. CDR3 sequence: CASSPLLYQPQHF. The CDR3 coding sequence is TGTGCCAGCAGCCCCTTGTTATATCAGCCCCAGCATTTT.

The chain links TRBV4-2 to TRBJ1-4; the D gene is possibly TRBD1 (6 bases). V lost 4 bases and J 1 base, leaving 13 bases between the germline ends. The CDR3 extends over 16 amino acids. Germline V gene sequence: CDR1 LGHNA, CDR2 YNFKEQ. In DNA, the CDR3 is TGTGCCAGCAGCCTTCAACCGGGACAAACTAATGAAAAACTGTTTTTT. Translating gives CASSLQPGQTNEKLFF.

The sample holds one count of this clonotype. This chain links TRBV27 with TRBJ2-7; D is unclear. Germline assignment: CDR1 MNHEY and CDR2 SMNVEV (reference sequence). The CDR3 spans 15 residues. Trimming removed 5 bases from V and 0 bases from J, with 14 bases in between. The CDR3, as DNA: TGTGCCAGCAGTCCTTACACGGACCCCTCCTACGAGCAGTACTTC. Protein sequence: CASSPYTDPSYEQYF.

At least ten counts were recorded for this clonotype. The CDR3 loop is CASSQGDSTDTQYF. The DNA for the CDR3 is TGCGCCAGCAGCCAAGGGGACAGCACAGATACGCAGTATTTT. The V gene is TRBV4-3, the J gene TRBJ2-3; perhaps D is TRBD1 or TRBD2 (5 bases each). V dropped 1 base and J dropped 0 bases, with 5 bases sitting between them. CDR1 is LGHNA and CDR2 is YSLEER in the germline V gene. This CDR3 is built from 14 residues.

The chain links TRBV19 to TRBJ2-7; D is uncertain. Germline CDR1 and CDR2: LNHDA and SQIVND (reference sequence). V dropped 5 bases and J dropped 2 bases, with 10 bases sitting between them. The CDR3 is 13 residues long. The CDR3 DNA reads as TGTGCCAGTAGTGATAGAGCCACCTACGAGCAGTACTTC. This sequence encodes CASSDRATYEQYF.